A selection of T cell receptor beta chains follows, all from one sample in a study of response to subunit inactivated influenza vaccine. One entry per CDR3 protein, called by TCRdb with MiXCR from the RT-PCR reads. The repertoire holds about 520,000 distinct CDR3 sequences, with approximately 7.3% as singletons. The sequencing here drew on PBMCs from blood, taken roughly 24 months after vaccination. The origin of the receptors is a man aged 50-75 years who received an inactivated influenza vaccine. The CDR3 runs from the conserved cysteine through the conserved F or W. The D gene is left open where the match is weak. Expanded clones are given a class, and other clones once, few, many or no size at all.

>many|TRBJ2-3|TRBV5-1|.
CASSLGRAGGADTQYF
TGCGCCAGCAGCTTGGGTCGAGCGGGTGGAGCAGATACGCAGTATTTT
>few|TRBJ1-1|TRBV3-1|.
CASSPTQQGAMNTEAFF
TGTGCCAGCAGCCCAACCCAACAGGGAGCCATGAACACTGAAGCTTTCTTT
>many|TRBJ1-4|TRBV28|TRBD1
CASSLSGQGDVKLFF
TGTGCCAGCAGTTTATCCGGACAGGGGGATGTAAAACTGTTTTTT
>many|TRBJ2-3|TRBV9|.
CASSAGGGGASTDTQYF
TGTGCCAGCAGCGCCGGCGGTGGCGGGGCAAGCACAGATACGCAGTATTTT
>few|TRBJ2-4|TRBV12-3/TRBV12-4|.
CASSLLGRGNIQYF
TGTGCCAGCAGTTTATTAGGCCGTGGGAACATTCAGTACTTC
>many|TRBJ2-1|TRBV12-5|.
CASAHLRVGEQFF
TGTGCTAGTGCCCACCTCAGGGTCGGTGAGCAGTTCTTC
>.|TRBJ1-1|TRBV10-3|TRBD1
CAISKGAQNTEAFF
TGTGCCATCAGTAAGGGGGCTCAAAACACTGAAGCTTTCTTT
>many|TRBJ2-7|TRBV6-2/TRBV6-3|.
CASSPKGRTALHEQYF
TGTGCCAGCAGTCCTAAAGGCCGGACCGCGCTTCACGAGCAGTACTTC
>few|TRBJ2-6|TRBV3-1|.
CASSHPQSSGANVLTF
TGTGCCAGCAGCCATCCACAGAGCTCTGGGGCCAACGTCCTGACTTTC
>few|TRBJ2-7|TRBV20-1|.
CSAQTPYRDKSYEQYF
TGCAGTGCCCAAACTCCGTACCGGGACAAGTCCTACGAGCAGTACTTC